What follows describes a single TCR beta chain. Sequenced by immunoSEQ multiplex PCR; TCRdb stores in-frame clones only, minus some. The table records 300,000 to 400,000 clones, 87% of them present only once. The sample originates from a study of blood T cell repertoires in COVID-19. Germline values: CDR1 SNHLY, CDR2 FYNNEI. Unmatched junction bases numbered 4, after V lost 5 bases and J lost 3 bases. This CDR3 comprises 14 residues. The clonotype comes from a woman aged 55-75 years with COVID-19, enrolled during active disease. Source material: peripheral blood. The V gene is TRBV2, the J gene TRBJ1-2; TRBD1 aligns across 9 bases. CDR3 sequence (DNA): TGTGCCAGCAGTCAACAGGGGGCTTACTATGGCTACACCTTC. Protein: CASSQQGAYYGYTF.